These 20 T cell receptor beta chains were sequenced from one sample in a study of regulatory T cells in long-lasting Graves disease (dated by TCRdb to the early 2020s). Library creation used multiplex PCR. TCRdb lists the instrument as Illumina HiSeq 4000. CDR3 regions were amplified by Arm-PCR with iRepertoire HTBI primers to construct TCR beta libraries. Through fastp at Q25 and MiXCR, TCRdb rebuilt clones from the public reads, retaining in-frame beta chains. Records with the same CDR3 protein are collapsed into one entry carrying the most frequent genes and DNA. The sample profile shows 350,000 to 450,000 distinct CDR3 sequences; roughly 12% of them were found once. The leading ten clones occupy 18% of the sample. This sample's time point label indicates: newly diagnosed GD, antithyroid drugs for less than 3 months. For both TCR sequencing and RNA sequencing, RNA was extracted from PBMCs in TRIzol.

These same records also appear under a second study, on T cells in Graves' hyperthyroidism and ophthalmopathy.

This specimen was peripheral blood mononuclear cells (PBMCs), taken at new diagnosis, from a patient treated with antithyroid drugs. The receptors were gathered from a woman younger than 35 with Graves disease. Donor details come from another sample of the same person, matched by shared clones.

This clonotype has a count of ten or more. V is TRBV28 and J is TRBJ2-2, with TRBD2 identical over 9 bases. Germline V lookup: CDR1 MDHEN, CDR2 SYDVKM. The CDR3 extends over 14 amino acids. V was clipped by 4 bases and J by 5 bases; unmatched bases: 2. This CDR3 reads CASSWRGGTGELFF. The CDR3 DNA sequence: TGTGCCAGCAGTTGGCGGGGGGGTACCGGGGAGCTGTTTTTT.

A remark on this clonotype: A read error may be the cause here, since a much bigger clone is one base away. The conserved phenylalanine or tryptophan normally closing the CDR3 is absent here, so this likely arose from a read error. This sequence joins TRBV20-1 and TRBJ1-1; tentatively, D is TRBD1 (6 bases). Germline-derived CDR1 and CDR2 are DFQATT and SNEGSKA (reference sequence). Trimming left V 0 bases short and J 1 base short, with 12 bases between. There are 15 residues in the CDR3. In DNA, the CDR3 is TGCAGTGCTAGAGATCCGACAGGTTCGAACACTGAAGCTTTCCTT. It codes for CSARDPTGSNTEAFL.

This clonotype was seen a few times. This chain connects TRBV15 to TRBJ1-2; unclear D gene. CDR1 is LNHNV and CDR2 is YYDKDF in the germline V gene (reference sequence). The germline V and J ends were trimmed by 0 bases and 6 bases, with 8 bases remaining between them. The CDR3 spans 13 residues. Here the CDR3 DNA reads TGTGCCACCAGCAGAGATGGGAACCATGGCTACACCTTC. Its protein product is CATSRDGNHGYTF.

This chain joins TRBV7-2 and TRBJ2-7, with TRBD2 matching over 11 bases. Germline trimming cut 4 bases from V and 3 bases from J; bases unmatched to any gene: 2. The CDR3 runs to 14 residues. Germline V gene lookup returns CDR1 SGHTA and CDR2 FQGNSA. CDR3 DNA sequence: TGTGCCAGCAGCTCGGGACTAGCGGACTACGAGCAGTACTTC. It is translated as CASSSGLADYEQYF.

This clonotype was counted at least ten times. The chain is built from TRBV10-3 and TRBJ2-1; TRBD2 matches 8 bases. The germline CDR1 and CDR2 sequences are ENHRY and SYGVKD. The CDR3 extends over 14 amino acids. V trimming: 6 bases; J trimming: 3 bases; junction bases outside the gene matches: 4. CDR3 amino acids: CAISDSGIYNEQFF. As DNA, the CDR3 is TGTGCCATCAGCGATAGCGGGATCTACAATGAGCAGTTCTTC.

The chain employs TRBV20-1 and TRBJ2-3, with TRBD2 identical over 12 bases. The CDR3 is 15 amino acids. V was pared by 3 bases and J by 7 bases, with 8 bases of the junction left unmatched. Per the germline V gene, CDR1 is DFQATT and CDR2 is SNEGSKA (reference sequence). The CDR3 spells CSASPSGRALYTQYF. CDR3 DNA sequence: TGCAGTGCTAGCCCTAGCGGGAGGGCCCTGTATACGCAGTATTTT.

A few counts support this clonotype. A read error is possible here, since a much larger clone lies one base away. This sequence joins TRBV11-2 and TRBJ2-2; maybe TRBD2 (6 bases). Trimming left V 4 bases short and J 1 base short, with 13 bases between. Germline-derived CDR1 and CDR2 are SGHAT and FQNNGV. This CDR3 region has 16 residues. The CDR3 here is CASSSIWGENTGELFF. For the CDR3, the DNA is TGTGCCAGCAGCTCGATATGGGGGGAGAACACCGGGGAGCTGTTTTTT.

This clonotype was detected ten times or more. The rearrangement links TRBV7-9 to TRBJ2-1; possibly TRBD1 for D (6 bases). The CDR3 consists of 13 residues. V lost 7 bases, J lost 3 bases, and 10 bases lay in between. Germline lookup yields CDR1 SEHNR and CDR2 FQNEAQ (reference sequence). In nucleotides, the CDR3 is TGTGCCAGCACCCTACAGGGCTACAATGAGCAGTTCTTC. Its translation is CASTLQGYNEQFF.

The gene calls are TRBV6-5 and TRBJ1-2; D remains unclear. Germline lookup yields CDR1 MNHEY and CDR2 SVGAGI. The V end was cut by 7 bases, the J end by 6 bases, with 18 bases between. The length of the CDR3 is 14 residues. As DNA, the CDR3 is TGTGCCAGCAATTATATTCGGAAGCGGGATGGCTACACCTTC. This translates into CASNYIRKRDGYTF.

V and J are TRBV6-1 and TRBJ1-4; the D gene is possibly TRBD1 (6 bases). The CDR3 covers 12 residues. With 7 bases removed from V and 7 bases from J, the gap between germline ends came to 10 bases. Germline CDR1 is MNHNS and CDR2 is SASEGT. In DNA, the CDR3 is TGTGCCAGCATGACGACAGGTGAAAAACTGTTTTTT. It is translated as CASMTTGEKLFF.

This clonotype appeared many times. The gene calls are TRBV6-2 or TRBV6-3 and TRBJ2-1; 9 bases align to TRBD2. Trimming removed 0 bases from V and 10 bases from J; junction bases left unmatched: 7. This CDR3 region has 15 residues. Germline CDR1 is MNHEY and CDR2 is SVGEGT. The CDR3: CASSYSSERGEEQFF. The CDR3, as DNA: TGTGCCAGCAGTTACTCGTCGGAGCGGGGGGAAGAGCAGTTCTTC.

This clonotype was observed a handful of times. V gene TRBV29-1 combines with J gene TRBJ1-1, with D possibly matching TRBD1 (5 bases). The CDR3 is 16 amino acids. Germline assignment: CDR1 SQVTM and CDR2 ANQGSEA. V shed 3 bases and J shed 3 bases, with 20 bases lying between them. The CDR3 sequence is CSVDRGSGSLYTEAFF. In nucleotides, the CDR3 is TGCAGCGTTGATCGGGGGTCCGGGAGCTTATACACTGAAGCTTTCTTT.

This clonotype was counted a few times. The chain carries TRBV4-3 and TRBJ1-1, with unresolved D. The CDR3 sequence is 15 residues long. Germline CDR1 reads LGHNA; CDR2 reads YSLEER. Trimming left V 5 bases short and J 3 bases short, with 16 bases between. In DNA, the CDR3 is TGCGCCAGCAGCTTAGACCCTGTACGCGACACTGAAGCTTTCTTT. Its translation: CASSLDPVRDTEAFF.

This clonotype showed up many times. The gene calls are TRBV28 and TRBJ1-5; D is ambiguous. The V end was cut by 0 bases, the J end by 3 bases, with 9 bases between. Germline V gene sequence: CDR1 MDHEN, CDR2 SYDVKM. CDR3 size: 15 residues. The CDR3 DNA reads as TGTGCCAGCAGTTTATGGAAGGACGTCAATCAGCCCCAGCATTTT. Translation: CASSLWKDVNQPQHF.

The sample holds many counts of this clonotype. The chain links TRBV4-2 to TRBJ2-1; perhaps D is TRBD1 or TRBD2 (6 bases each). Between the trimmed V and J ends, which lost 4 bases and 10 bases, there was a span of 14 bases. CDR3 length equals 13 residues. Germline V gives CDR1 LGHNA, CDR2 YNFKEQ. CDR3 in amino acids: CASSRDSQGEQFF. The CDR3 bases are TGTGCCAGCAGCCGGGACTCTCAGGGGGAGCAGTTCTTC.

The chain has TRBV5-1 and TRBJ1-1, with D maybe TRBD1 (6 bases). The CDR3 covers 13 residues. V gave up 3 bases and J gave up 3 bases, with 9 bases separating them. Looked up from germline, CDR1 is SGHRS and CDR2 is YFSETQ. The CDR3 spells CASSSGQYTEAFF. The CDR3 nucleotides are TGCGCCAGCAGCTCTGGACAGTACACTGAAGCTTTCTTT.

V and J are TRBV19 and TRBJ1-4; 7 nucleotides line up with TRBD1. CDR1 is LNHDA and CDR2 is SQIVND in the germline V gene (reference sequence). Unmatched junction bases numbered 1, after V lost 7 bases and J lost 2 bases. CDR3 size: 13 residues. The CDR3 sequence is CASNRGTNEKLFF. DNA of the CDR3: TGTGCCAGTAACAGGGGTACTAATGAAAAACTGTTTTTT. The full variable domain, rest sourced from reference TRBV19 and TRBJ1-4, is DGGITQSPKYLFRKEGQNVTLSCEQNLNHDAMYWYRQDPGQGLRLIYYSQIVNDFQKGDIAEGYSVSREKKESFPLTVTSAQKNPTAFYLCASNRGTNEKLFFGSGTQLSVL.

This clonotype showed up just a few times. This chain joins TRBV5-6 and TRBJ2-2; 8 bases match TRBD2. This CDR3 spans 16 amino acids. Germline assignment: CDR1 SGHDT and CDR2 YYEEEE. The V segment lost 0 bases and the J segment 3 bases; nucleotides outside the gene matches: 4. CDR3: CASSLGAGGYTGELFF. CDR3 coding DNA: TGTGCCAGCAGCTTGGGGGCGGGAGGTTACACCGGGGAGCTGTTTTTT.

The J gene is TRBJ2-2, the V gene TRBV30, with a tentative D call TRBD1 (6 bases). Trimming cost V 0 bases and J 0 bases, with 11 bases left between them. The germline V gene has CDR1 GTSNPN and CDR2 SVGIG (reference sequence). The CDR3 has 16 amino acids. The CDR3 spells CAWSVSWGPNTGELFF. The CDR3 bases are TGTGCCTGGAGTGTATCGTGGGGGCCGAACACCGGGGAGCTGTTTTTT.

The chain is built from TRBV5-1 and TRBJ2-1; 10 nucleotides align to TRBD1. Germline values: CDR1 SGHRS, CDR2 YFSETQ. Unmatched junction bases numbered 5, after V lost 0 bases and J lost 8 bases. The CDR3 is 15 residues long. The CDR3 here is CASSLGGTGAHEQFF. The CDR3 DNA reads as TGCGCCAGCAGCTTGGGAGGGACAGGGGCACATGAGCAGTTCTTC.